This T cell receptor (beta chain) is from a study of regulatory T cells in long-lasting Graves disease. CDR3 regions were amplified by Arm-PCR using iRepertoire HTBI primers to build TCR beta libraries. TCRdb reprocessed the multiplex PCR reads with MiXCR, giving one entry per CDR3 protein. The sample has 530,000 or so distinct CDR3 sequences, 16% seen once. The CDR3 has 15 amino acids. V was pared by 6 bases and J by 5 bases, with 9 bases of the junction left unmatched. Germline lookup yields CDR1 MNHEY and CDR2 SMNVEV (reference sequence). Time point defined: newly diagnosed GD, antithyroid drugs for less than 3 months. Isolated PBMC RNA provided the starting material for the TCR library. The authors drew about 9 milliliters of peripheral blood into EDTA tubes. At least ten counts were recorded for this clonotype. The same sample was also used in a study of T cells in Graves' hyperthyroidism and ophthalmopathy. From that paper: The hyperthyroidism was newly diagnosed and had lasted under 2 months; the patients were aged 18 to 65. A first-round RT-PCR of the TCR CDR3 used the HTBI primer set.

This chain joins TRBV27 and TRBJ2-3; TRBD2 matches 9 bases. Specimen: peripheral blood mononuclear cells (PBMCs), collected at new diagnosis, from a patient treated with antithyroid drugs. The sequence was obtained from a man younger than 35 with Graves disease. The CDR3 reads CASSLSGRRGDTQYF. The CDR3 bases are TGTGCCAGCAGCCTTAGCGGGAGAAGAGGAGATACGCAGTATTTT.